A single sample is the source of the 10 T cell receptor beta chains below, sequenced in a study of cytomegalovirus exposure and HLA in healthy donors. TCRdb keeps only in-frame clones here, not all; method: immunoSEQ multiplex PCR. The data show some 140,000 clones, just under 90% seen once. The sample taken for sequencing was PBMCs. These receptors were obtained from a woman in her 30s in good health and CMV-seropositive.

The CDR3 is CASLRANYGYTF. The CDR3, as DNA: TGTGCCAGCCTCCGAGCTAACTATGGCTACACCTTC. The chain uses TRBV6-1 and TRBJ1-2; no firm D call. The V gene's germline CDR1 is MNHNS and CDR2 SASEGT. CDR3 length equals 12 residues. The ends were cut back, 8 bases at V and 0 bases at J, with 7 bases in the middle.

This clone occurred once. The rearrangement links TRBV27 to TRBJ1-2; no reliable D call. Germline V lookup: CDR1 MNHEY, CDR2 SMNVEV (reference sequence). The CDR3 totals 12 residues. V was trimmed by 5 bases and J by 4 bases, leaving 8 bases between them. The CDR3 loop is CASSASGYGYTF. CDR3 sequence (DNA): TGTGCCAGCAGTGCCTCGGGCTATGGCTACACCTTC.

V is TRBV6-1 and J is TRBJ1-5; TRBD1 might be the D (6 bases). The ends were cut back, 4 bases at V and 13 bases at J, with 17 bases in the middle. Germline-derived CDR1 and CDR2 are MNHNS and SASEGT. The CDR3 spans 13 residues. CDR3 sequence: CASSGPGRDTQHF. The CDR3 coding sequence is TGTGCCAGCAGTGGCCCCGGCAGGGACACACAGCATTTT.

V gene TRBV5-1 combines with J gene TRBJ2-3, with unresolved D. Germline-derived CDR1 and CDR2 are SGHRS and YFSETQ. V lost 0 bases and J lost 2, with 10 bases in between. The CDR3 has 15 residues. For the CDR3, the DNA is TGCGCCAGCAGCTTGGTGATCGGAGACACAGATACGCAGTATTTT. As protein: CASSLVIGDTDTQYF.

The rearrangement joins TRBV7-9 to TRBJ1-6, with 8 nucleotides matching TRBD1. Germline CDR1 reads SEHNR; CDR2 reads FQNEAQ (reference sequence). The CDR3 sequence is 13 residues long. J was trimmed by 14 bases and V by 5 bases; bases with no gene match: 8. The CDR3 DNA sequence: TGTGCCAGCAGCACGGACAGGGCTGGTGCCCTCCACTTT. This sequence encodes CASSTDRAGALHF.

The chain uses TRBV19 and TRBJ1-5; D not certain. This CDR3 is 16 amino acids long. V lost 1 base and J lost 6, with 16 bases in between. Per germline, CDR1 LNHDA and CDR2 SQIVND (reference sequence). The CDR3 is CASSIVLAFSGQPQHF. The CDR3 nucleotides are TGTGCCAGTAGTATAGTCCTGGCCTTCTCGGGTCAGCCCCAGCATTTT.

The CDR3 spells CASTRQFVDTEAFF. CDR3 in DNA: TGTGCCAGCACCCGACAGTTTGTCGACACTGAAGCTTTCTTT. This chain connects TRBV6-1 to TRBJ1-1; tentative D call: TRBD1 (5 bases). Between the trimmed V and J ends, which lost 7 bases and 3 bases, there was a span of 15 bases. The germline gives CDR1 MNHNS, CDR2 SASEGT. This CDR3 has 14 amino acids.

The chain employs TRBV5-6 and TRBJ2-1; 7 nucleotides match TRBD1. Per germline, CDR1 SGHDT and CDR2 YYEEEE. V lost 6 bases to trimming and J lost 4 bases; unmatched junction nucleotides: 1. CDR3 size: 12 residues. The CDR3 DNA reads TGTGCCAGCAACAGGGGATACAATGAGCAGTTCTTC. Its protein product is CASNRGYNEQFF.

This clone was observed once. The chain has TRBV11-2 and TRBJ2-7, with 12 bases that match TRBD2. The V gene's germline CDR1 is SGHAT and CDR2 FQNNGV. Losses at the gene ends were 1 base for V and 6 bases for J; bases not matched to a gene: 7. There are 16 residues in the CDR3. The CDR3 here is CASSLARLAGVGEQYF. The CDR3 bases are TGTGCCAGCAGCTTAGCACGACTAGCGGGAGTAGGCGAGCAGTACTTC.

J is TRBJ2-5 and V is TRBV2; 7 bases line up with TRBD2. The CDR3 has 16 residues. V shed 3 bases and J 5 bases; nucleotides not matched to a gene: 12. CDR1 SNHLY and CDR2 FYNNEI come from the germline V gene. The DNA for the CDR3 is TGTGCCAGCAGTGACAATGGACTAGTGGCTTCCGAGACCCAGTACTTC. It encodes CASSDNGLVASETQYF.